A selection of T cell receptor beta chains follows, all from one sample in a study of human T cells and chemical hapten exposure. In TCRdb, the RACE reads were re-called with MiXCR into one record per CDR3 protein. The table shows a few hundred thousand distinct CDR3 sequences, with about 6.3% occurring only once. The specimen comprised whole blood, sampled in connection with sensitization to the hapten diphenylcyclopropenone (DPC). Receptors were obtained from a woman aged 18-30 years with alopecia areata. Some clones in this sample may be carry-over from other donors' samples. Each CDR3 is given without its conserved first and last residue. A D gene is named only where the DNA matches it firmly.

v_gene	j_gene	d_gene	CDR3aa
TRBV5-1	TRBJ1-3	-	ASRFGNTIY
TRBV7-9	TRBJ2-1	-	ASTLVQANEQF
TRBV12-3/TRBV12-4	TRBJ2-2	TRBD1	ASSQHGQGRWTGELF
TRBV7-2	TRBJ2-1	-	ASSAAWASSYNEQF
TRBV11-2	TRBJ2-1	-	ASSLGRADYGNEQF
TRBV4-3	TRBJ1-2	-	ASSQEGQGINYGYT
TRBV3-1	TRBJ1-2	TRBD1	ASSPGGAEKVDGYT
TRBV9	TRBJ1-1	TRBD1	ASSRIGQGWTEAF
TRBV10-2	TRBJ1-5	-	ASSEQGSGQPQH
TRBV9	TRBJ1-3	-	ASSRPDTAGNTIY
TRBV3-1	TRBJ1-1	-	ASSAQGRRTEAF
TRBV29-1	TRBJ2-3	TRBD1	SVITGGSDTQY
TRBV4-2	TRBJ1-5	-	ASSQDHRVSGQPQH
TRBV6-1	TRBJ2-1	TRBD1	ASLGQGAYNEQF
TRBV23-1	TRBJ1-5	-	ASTLSSGSCQPQH
TRBV27	TRBJ1-1	TRBD1	ASRFSGRGPGNTEAF
TRBV27	TRBJ1-4	-	ASSFNGIGEKLF
TRBV6-5	TRBJ2-3	-	ASSYPTRSRSTDTQY
TRBV20-1	TRBJ2-5	-	SAREGSGQETQY
TRBV7-2	TRBJ1-6	TRBD1	ASSPRGQNSPLH
TRBV14	TRBJ1-3	-	ASSLQTVSGNTIY
TRBV12-3/TRBV12-4	TRBJ1-6	TRBD1	ASRDRVVAPLH
TRBV12-3/TRBV12-4	TRBJ1-1	TRBD1	ASRGQGMNTEAF
TRBV5-1	TRBJ1-1	-	ASSWTDVGTEAF
TRBV7-9	TRBJ2-3	-	ASSLGVGPSPDTQY